This T cell receptor beta chain emerged from a study of CD8+ T cells in alopecia areata. Across the study: Twice daily, treated patients received 5 to 10 mg of oral tofacitinib. Tofacitinib lasted 6 to 18 months, then 6 months off drug.

Investigators isolated RNA and reverse transcribed it into cDNA to act as the sequencing template. Sequenced by immunoSEQ multiplex PCR; TCRdb stores in-frame clones only, minus some. This table has about 180,000 clones, roughly 59% appearing once. Researchers picked out CD4+ and CD8+ T cells from PBMCs by sorting. Study-level results: Lesional scalp displayed greater clonality than normal scalp, most notably in alopecia totalis/universalis.

In the case of this clone: Its antigen is not known.

Germline V gene lookup returns CDR1 GTSNPN and CDR2 SVGIG (reference sequence). V lost 4 bases, J lost 0 bases, and 6 bases stayed unmatched. The CDR3 consists of 14 residues. The chain couples TRBV30 to TRBJ2-7; TRBD1 aligns across 7 bases. The source material was CD4+ T cells sorted from blood, sampled at week 0. This receptor was obtained from a human donor with alopecia areata. The CDR3 DNA is TGTGCCTGGAACAGGGGCGTTGACTCCTACGAGCAGTACTTC. Translating it yields CAWNRGVDSYEQYF.